Listed here are 3 T cell receptor beta chains from one sample, sequenced in a study of identical twins (dated by TCRdb to the mid-2010s). Libraries were prepared through 5' RACE. Sequencing used an Illumina HiSeq 2000. The public reads were run again by TCRdb, first through fastp at Q25 and then through MiXCR, and only productive beta chains were kept. Rows with a matching CDR3 protein are joined into one entry that keeps the most common DNA and genes. Present in this sample are 1.5 million to 2 million distinct CDR3 sequences, 25% to 35% of which were seen just once. About 0.27% of the sample comes from the top ten. The sample was cord blood. These TCRs come from a newborn girl in good health.

V is TRBV11-2 and J is TRBJ2-7; tentatively, D is TRBD2 (6 bases). V shed 5 bases and J shed 11 bases, with 16 bases lying between them. There are 12 residues in the CDR3. CDR1 SGHAT and CDR2 FQNNGV come from the germline V gene. The DNA for the CDR3 is TGTGCCAGCAGCCGGGGACTGCGTGAGAAGTACTTC. Translated: CASSRGLREKYF.

The chain recombines TRBV20-1 with TRBJ2-3; D gene unclear. V shed 6 bases and J shed 5 bases, with 9 bases lying between them. This CDR3 is built from 11 residues. Germline V CDR1 and CDR2: DFQATT, SNEGSKA (reference sequence). CDR3 loop: CSAHWGDTQYF. As DNA, the CDR3 is TGCAGTGCCCATTGGGGAGATACGCAGTATTTT.

The V gene is TRBV20-1, the J gene TRBJ2-7; 9 bases line up with TRBD2. The CDR3 extends over 15 amino acids. The J segment lost 7 bases and the V segment lost 2 bases, leaving 12 bases of the junction unmatched. From germline, CDR1 is DFQATT and CDR2 SNEGSKA (reference sequence). This CDR3 reads CSARSRLAEYNEQYF. The CDR3 DNA follows: TGCAGTGCTAGATCAAGACTAGCGGAATACAATGAGCAGTACTTC.